Described below is a single T cell receptor beta chain sequence and its context. Its matching antigen is unknown. Germline trimming cut 5 bases from V and 14 bases from J; bases unmatched to any gene: 14. Germline loops: CDR1 SQVTM, CDR2 ANQGSEA. The CDR3 is 13 amino acids. These data originate in a study of cytomegalovirus exposure and HLA in healthy donors. Study as a whole: Some 87 million unique TCRs from HLA-typed donors were held in an early release of data. Overall study findings and caveats: Later on, a genetic analysis was performed. It linked a missense variant in DCLRE1C with V- and J-gene trimming of TCR beta. Cytomegalovirus-associated status was assigned to 150 to 200 TCR beta chains.

Amplification used 60 Vbeta primers and 13 Jbeta primers. Using immunoSEQ multiplex PCR, the repertoire was profiled, and TCRdb retains in-frame clones only, with some absent. The data show approximately 280,000 clones, approximately 90% seen once. Sequencing was performed on PBMCs. The genes are TRBV29-1 and TRBJ2-1; TRBD1 agrees at 8 bases. The clonotype comes from a young woman in good health and CMV-seronegative. The CDR3 nucleotides are TGCAGCGTTATCCATGACAGGGGTCGGTTTAAGTTCTTC. Its translation is CSVIHDRGRFKFF.